This TCR beta chain was identified in a study of T cells in Graves' hyperthyroidism and ophthalmopathy. The PBMCs were taken from 10 ml of fresh peripheral blood. This clonotype was detected ten times or more. Germline lookup yields CDR1 WSHSY and CDR2 SAAADI. The CDR3 has 15 amino acids. V lost 3 bases and J lost 7; bases outside the gene matches: 7. It was RNA transcripts that yielded the amplified TCR beta CDR3 regions. During a first-round RT-PCR of the TCR CDR3, the HTBI primer set was used. Using its own MiXCR run on the multiplex PCR reads, TCRdb lists one record per CDR3 protein. The table records roughly 240,000 distinct CDR3 sequences, approximately 23% of them present only once.

This TCR was recovered from a woman between 35 and 50 years old with Graves' ophthalmopathy. The sample consisted of blood. The V call is TRBV10-2, the J call TRBJ2-2, with TRBD2 identical over 8 bases. CDR3 DNA: TGCGCCAGCAGTGAACGGGAGGGCCTCGGCGGGGAGCTGTTTTTT. This translates into CASSEREGLGGELFF.